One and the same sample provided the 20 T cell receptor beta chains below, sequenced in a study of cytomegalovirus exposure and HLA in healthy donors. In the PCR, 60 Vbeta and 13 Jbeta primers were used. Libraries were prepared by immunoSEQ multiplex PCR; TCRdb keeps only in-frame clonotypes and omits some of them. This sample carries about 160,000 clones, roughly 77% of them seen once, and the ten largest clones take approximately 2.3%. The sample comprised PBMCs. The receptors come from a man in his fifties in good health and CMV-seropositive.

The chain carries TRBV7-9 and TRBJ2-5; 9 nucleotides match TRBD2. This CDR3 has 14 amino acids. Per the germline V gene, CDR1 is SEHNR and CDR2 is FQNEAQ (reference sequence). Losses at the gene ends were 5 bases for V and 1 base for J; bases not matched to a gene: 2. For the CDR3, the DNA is TGTGCCAGCAGCCCAGCGGGGGGCCAAGAGACCCAGTACTTC. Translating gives CASSPAGGQETQYF. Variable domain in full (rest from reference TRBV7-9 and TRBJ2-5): DTGVSQNPRHKITKRGQNVTFRCDPISEHNRLYWYRQTLGQGPEFLTYFQNEAQLEKSRLLSDRFSAERPKGSFSTLEIQRTEQGDSAMYLCASSPAGGQETQYFGPGTRLLVL.

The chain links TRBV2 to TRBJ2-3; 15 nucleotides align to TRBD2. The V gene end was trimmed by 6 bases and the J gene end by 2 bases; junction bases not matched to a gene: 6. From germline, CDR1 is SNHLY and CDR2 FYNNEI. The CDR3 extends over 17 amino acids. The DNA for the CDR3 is TGTGCCAGCAGCGCCGGGACTAGCGGGGGGTCCACAGATACGCAGTATTTT. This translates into CASSAGTSGGSTDTQYF.

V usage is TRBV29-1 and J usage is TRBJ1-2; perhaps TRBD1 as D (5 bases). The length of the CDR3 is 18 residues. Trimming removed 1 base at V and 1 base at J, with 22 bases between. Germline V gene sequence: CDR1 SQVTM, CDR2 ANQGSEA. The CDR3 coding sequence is TGCAGCGTTGAAGGTTTCCAGGGAGGATTTATCGGTAACTATGGCTACACCTTC. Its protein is CSVEGFQGGFIGNYGYTF.

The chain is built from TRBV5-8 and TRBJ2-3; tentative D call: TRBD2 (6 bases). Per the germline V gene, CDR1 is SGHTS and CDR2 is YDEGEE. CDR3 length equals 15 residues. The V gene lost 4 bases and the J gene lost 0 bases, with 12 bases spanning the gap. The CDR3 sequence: CASSRTGVSTDTQYF. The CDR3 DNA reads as TGTGCCAGCAGCCGGACGGGGGTGAGCACAGATACGCAGTATTTT.

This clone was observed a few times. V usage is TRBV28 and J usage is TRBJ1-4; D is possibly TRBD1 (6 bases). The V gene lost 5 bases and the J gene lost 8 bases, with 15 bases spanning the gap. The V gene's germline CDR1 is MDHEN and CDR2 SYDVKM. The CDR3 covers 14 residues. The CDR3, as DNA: TGTGCCAGCAGTGACACAGGGTGGTGGGAAAAACTGTTTTTT. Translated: CASSDTGWWEKLFF. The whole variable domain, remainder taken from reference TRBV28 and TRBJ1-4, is DVKVTQSSRYLVKRTGEKVFLECVQDMDHENMFWYRQDPGLGLRLIYFSYDVKMKEKGDIPEGYSVSREKKERFSLILESASTNQTSMYLCASSDTGWWEKLFFGSGTQLSVL.

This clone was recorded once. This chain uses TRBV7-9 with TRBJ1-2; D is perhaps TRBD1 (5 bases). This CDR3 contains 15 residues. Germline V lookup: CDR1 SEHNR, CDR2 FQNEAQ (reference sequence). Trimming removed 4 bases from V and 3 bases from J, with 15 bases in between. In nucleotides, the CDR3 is TGTGCCAGCAGCTCCAGGGATGTGTTGGACTATGGCTACACCTTC. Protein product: CASSSRDVLDYGYTF.

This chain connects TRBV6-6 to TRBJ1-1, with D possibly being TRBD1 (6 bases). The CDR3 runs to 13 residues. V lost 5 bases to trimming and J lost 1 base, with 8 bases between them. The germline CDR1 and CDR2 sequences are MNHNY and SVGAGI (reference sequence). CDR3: CASSHRENTEAFF. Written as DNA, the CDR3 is TGTGCCAGCAGTCACAGGGAGAACACTGAAGCTTTCTTT.

The CDR3 DNA sequence: TGCGCCAGCAGGGATACAGGGCTGAGGGAGACCCAGTACTTC. It specifies CASRDTGLRETQYF. J is TRBJ2-5 and V is TRBV10-2, with a weak D call TRBD1 (6 bases). The CDR3 length is 14 residues. CDR1 and CDR2 (germline): WSHSY, SAAADI. Trimming pared 6 bases from V and 5 bases from J, leaving 16 bases between.

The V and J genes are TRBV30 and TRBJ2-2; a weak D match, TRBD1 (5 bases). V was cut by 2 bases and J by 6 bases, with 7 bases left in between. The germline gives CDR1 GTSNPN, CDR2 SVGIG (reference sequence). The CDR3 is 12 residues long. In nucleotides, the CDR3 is TGTGCCTGGAGTTCAGGGTCCGGGGAGCTGTTTTTT. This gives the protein CAWSSGSGELFF.

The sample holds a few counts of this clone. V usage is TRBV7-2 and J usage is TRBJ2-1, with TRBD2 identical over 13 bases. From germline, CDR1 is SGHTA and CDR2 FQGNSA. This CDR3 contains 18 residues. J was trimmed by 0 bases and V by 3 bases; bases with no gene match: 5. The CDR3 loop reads CASSFGLAGVGSYNEQFF. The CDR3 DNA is TGTGCCAGCAGCTTTGGACTAGCGGGGGTGGGCTCCTACAATGAGCAGTTCTTC.

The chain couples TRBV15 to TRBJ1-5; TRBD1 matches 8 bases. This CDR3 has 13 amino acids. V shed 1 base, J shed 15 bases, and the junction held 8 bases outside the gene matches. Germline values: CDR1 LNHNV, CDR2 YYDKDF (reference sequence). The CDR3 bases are TGTGCCACCAGCAGAGGCCTGGACAGGGTCGTGCATTTT. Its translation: CATSRGLDRVVHF.

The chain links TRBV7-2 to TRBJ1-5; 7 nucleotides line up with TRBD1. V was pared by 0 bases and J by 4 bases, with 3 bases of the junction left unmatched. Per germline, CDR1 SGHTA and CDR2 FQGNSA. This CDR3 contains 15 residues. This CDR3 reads CASSLARDRNQPQHF. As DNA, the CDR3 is TGTGCCAGCAGCTTAGCCCGGGACAGAAATCAGCCCCAGCATTTT.

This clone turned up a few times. CDR3 DNA: TGTGCCAGCTCATCTCAAGTTACAGGGGTTGAAAAACTGTTTTTT. It codes for CASSSQVTGVEKLFF. This chain joins TRBV18 and TRBJ1-4, with 7 positions matching TRBD1. With 5 bases clipped from V and 7 bases from J, the junction kept 10 bases outside the gene matches. The CDR3 has 15 residues. Germline loops: CDR1 KGHSH, CDR2 LQKENI.

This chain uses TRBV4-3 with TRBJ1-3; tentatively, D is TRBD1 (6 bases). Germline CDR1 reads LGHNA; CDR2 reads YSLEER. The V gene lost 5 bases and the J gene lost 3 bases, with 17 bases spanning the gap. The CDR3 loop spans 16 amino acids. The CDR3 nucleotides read TGCGCCAGCAGCGCCTTAGCTGGGGGCGGTGGAAACACCATATATTTT. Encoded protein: CASSALAGGGGNTIYF.

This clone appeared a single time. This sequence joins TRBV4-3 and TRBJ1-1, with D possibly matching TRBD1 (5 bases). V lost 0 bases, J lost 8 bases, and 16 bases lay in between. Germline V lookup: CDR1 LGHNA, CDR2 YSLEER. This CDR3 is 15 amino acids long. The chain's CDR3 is CASSQEFARVGEAFF. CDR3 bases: TGCGCCAGCAGCCAAGAATTCGCCAGGGTCGGGGAAGCTTTCTTT.

The DNA for the CDR3 is TGTGCCAGCAGGCACAGGGATCGATACAATGAGCAGTTCTTC. This encodes CASRHRDRYNEQFF. V usage is TRBV28 and J usage is TRBJ2-1; perhaps TRBD1 as D (6 bases). The germline gives CDR1 MDHEN, CDR2 SYDVKM. V lost 6 bases to trimming and J lost 4 bases, with 13 bases between them. This CDR3 contains 14 residues. The whole variable domain, filled in from reference TRBV28 and TRBJ2-1, reads DVKVTQSSRYLVKRTGEKVFLECVQDMDHENMFWYRQDPGLGLRLIYFSYDVKMKEKGDIPEGYSVSREKKERFSLILESASTNQTSMYLCASRHRDRYNEQFFGPGTRLTVL.

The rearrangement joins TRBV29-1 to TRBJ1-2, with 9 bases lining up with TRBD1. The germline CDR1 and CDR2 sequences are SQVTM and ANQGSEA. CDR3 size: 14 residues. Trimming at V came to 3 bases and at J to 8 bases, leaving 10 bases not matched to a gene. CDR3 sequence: CSVETPGTGFGYTF. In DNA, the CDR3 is TGCAGCGTTGAGACCCCCGGGACAGGGTTCGGCTACACCTTC.

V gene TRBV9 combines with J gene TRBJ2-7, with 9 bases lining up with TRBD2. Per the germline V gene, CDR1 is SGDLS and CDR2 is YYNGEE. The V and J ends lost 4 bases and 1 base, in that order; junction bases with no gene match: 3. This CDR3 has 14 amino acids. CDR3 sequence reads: CASSPSGVSYEQYF. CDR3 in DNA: TGTGCCAGCAGCCCTAGCGGGGTGTCCTACGAGCAGTACTTC.

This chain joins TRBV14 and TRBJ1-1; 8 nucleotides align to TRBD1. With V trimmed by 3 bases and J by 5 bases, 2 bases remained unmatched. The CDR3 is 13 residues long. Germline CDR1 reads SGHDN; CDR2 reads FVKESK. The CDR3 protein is CASSQQGATEAFF. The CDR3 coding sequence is TGTGCCAGCAGCCAGCAGGGGGCTACTGAAGCTTTCTTT. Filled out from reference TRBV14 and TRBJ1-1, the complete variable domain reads EAGVTQFPSHSVIEKGQTVTLRCDPISGHDNLYWYRRVMGKEIKFLLHFVKESKQDESGMPNNRFLAERTGGTYSTLKVQPAELEDSGVYFCASSQQGATEAFFGQGTRLTVV.

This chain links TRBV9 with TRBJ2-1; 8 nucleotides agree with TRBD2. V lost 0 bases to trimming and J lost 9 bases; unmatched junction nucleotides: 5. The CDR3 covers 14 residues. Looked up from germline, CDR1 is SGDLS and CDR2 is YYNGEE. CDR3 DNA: TGTGCCAGCAGCGTAGACGGGGGGGCCGTTGAGCAGTTCTTC. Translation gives CASSVDGGAVEQFF. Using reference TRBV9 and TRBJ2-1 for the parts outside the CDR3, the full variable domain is DSGVTQTPKHLITATGQRVTLRCSPRSGDLSVYWYQQSLDQGLQFLIQYYNGEERAKGNILERFSAQQFPDLHSELNLSSLELGDSALYFCASSVDGGAVEQFFGPGTRLTVL.